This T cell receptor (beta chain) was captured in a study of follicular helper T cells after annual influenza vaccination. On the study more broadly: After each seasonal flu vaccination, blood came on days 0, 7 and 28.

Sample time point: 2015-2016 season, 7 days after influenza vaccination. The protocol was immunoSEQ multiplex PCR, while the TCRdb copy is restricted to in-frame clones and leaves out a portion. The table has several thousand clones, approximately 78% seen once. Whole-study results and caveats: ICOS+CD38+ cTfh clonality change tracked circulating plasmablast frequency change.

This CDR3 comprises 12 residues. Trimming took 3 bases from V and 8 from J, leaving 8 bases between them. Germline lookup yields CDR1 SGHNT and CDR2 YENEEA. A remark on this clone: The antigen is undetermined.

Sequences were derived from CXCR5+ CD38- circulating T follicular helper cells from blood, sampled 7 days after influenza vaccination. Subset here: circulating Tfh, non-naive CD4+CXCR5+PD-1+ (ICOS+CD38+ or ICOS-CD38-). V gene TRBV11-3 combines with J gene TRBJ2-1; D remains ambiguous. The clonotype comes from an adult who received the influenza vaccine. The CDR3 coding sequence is TGTGCCAGCAGCTTCAGCGCGGATGAGCAGTTCTTC. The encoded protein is CASSFSADEQFF.